These 20 T cell receptor beta chains originate from one sample sequenced in a study of early T cells in non-severe SARS-CoV-2 infection. TCRdb redid the calling of the 5' RACE reads with MiXCR, one entry per CDR3 protein. The table records fewer than 75,000 distinct CDR3 sequences, less than 20% of them present only once. This specimen consisted of whole blood, obtained at baseline. Receptors were obtained from an adult who was a healthcare worker with PCR-confirmed SARS-CoV-2 infection or an uninfected control (not recorded which).

This clonotype was counted a few times. This chain links TRBV10-3 with TRBJ2-5, with 9 bases identical to TRBD1. CDR1 and CDR2 (germline): ENHRY, SYGVKD. The CDR3 is made up of 15 amino acids. The V gene end was trimmed by 4 bases and the J gene end by 5 bases; junction bases not matched to a gene: 8. The CDR3 bases are TGTGCCATCAGTGGGAGCACAGGGGGCGCTGAGACCCAGTACTTC. Encoded protein: CAISGSTGGAETQYF.

There are a few counts of this clonotype. The chain employs TRBV29-1 and TRBJ2-7; the match to TRBD1 covers 10 bases. Germline values: CDR1 SQVTM, CDR2 ANQGSEA. The CDR3 runs 13 residues. V gave up 5 bases and J gave up 2 bases; unmatched junction bases: 3. Here the CDR3 DNA reads TGCAGCGTTACCGGGACAGGGGCCTACGAGCAGTACTTC. This translates into CSVTGTGAYEQYF.

The V call is TRBV5-1, the J call TRBJ2-2, with TRBD1 matching over 8 bases. Germline assignment: CDR1 SGHRS and CDR2 YFSETQ. The CDR3 is 14 residues long. Germline trimming cut 4 bases from V and 4 bases from J; bases unmatched to any gene: 3. This CDR3 is CASSQGAGTGELFF. For the CDR3, the DNA is TGCGCCAGCAGCCAGGGGGCAGGCACCGGGGAGCTGTTTTTT. Variable domain in full (rest from reference TRBV5-1 and TRBJ2-2): KAGVTQTPRYLIKTRGQQVTLSCSPISGHRSVSWYQQTPGQGLQFLFEYFSETQRNKGNFPGRFSGRQFSNSRSEMNVSTLELGDSALYLCASSQGAGTGELFFGEGSRLTVL.

This chain uses TRBV14 with TRBJ2-1; 9 bases agree with TRBD2. The germline V gene encodes CDR1 SGHDN and CDR2 FVKESK. The CDR3 length is 16 residues. V lost 1 base, J lost 7 bases, and 8 bases stayed unmatched. The CDR3 sequence is CASSQVGLAGKNEQFF. The CDR3 nucleotides read TGTGCCAGCAGCCAAGTTGGCCTAGCGGGAAAGAATGAGCAGTTCTTC.

The chain employs TRBV6-2 or TRBV6-3 and TRBJ1-1; 7 bases match TRBD1. This CDR3 contains 14 residues. Germline V lookup: CDR1 MNHEY, CDR2 SVGEGT. V dropped 2 bases and J dropped 6; count of bases not matched to a gene: 6. CDR3 sequence reads: CASSYPADRAEAFF. CDR3 bases: TGTGCCAGCAGTTACCCCGCCGACAGGGCTGAAGCTTTCTTT.

This clonotype came up a few times. The rearrangement links TRBV7-6 to TRBJ2-1; 12 bases line up with TRBD2. J gave up 9 bases and V 5 bases, and 11 bases lay outside the gene matches. The CDR3 length is 16 residues. CDR1 and CDR2 from the germline V gene are SGHVS and FNYEAQ. This chain's CDR3 is CASSKQTSGSMGEQFF. DNA of the CDR3: TGTGCCAGCAGCAAACAGACTAGCGGGAGTATGGGTGAGCAGTTCTTC.

CDR3 amino acids: CASSLRPGSPGSYNSPLHF. The CDR3 DNA reads as TGTGCCAGCAGCTTACGACCCGGATCCCCGGGGTCCTATAATTCACCCCTCCACTTT. The rearrangement links TRBV11-2 to TRBJ1-6; the D is unclear. CDR1 and CDR2 from the germline V gene are SGHAT and FQNNGV. Between the trimmed V and J ends, which lost 2 bases and 1 base, there was a span of 18 bases. This CDR3 is built from 19 residues.

In its sample, this clonotype was seen many times. This chain joins TRBV7-9 and TRBJ2-6; 8 bases agree with TRBD1. Trimming cost V 5 bases and J 5 bases; bases outside gene matches: 5. This CDR3 is built from 15 residues. Germline loops: CDR1 SEHNR, CDR2 FQNEAQ (reference sequence). DNA of the CDR3: TGTGCCAGCAGCGCGGGGACAGGCTGGGCCAACGTCCTGACTTTC. Protein product: CASSAGTGWANVLTF. Full variable domain (remainder filled in from reference TRBV7-9 and TRBJ2-6): DTGVSQNPRHKITKRGQNVTFRCDPISEHNRLYWYRQTLGQGPEFLTYFQNEAQLEKSRLLSDRFSAERPKGSFSTLEIQRTEQGDSAMYLCASSAGTGWANVLTFGAGSRLTVL.

In its sample, this clonotype was seen a few times. The V gene is TRBV5-1, the J gene TRBJ2-3; 14 bases line up with TRBD2. Germline loops: CDR1 SGHRS, CDR2 YFSETQ. This CDR3 is 19 amino acids long. Trimming removed 3 bases from V and 1 base from J; junction bases left unmatched: 10. As DNA, the CDR3 is TGCGCCAGCAGCTGGCGACTAGCGGGAGGGCCCAGGGGCACAGATACGCAGTATTTT. Translated, it gives CASSWRLAGGPRGTDTQYF.

The gene calls are TRBV6-5 and TRBJ2-4; either TRBD1 or TRBD2 may fit D (5 bases each). CDR3 length: 16 residues. Deletions cut 5 bases from V and 3 bases from J, with 17 bases between. CDR1 and CDR2 (germline): MNHEY, SVGAGI. The CDR3 DNA sequence: TGTGCCAGCAGTAACGGCCGCAGTGGGGGCAAAAACATTCAGTACTTC. It encodes CASSNGRSGGKNIQYF.

This clonotype came up once. The V call is TRBV10-3, the J call TRBJ1-5, with no clear D. Trimming left V 2 bases short and J 4 bases short, with 9 bases between. In germline, CDR1 is ENHRY, CDR2 SYGVKD. The CDR3 sequence is 14 residues long. CDR3 nucleotides: TGTGCCATCAGTGAGGGGCGGAAAAATCAGCCCCAGCATTTT. Its protein product is CAISEGRKNQPQHF.

This clonotype was recorded at least ten times. The chain recombines TRBV6-1 with TRBJ1-5; D uncertain. The germline CDR1 and CDR2 sequences are MNHNS and SASEGT. V shed 0 bases and J shed 7 bases, with 7 bases lying between them. The CDR3 is 13 amino acids. For the CDR3, the DNA is TGTGCCAGCAGTGAAGCGCTTCTCCAGCCCCAGCATTTT. Translating it yields CASSEALLQPQHF.

This clonotype has a count of ten or more. The chain links TRBV7-6 to TRBJ2-4; D remains ambiguous. Germline V CDR1 and CDR2: SGHVS, FNYEAQ. The CDR3 is 12 amino acids. The ends were cut back, 4 bases at V and 16 bases at J, with 17 bases in the middle. CDR3 nucleotides: TGTGCCAGCAGCTCCCCCGACTCGACCTTATACTTC. This codes for CASSSPDSTLYF.

The chain couples TRBV19 to TRBJ1-2; no clear D. Germline V gene data show CDR1 as LNHDA and CDR2 as SQIVND (reference sequence). The CDR3 loop spans 15 amino acids. The V gene lost 4 bases and the J gene lost 0 bases, with 12 bases spanning the gap. The CDR3 nucleotides read TGTGCCAGTAGTAATTTGACACCGACTAACTATGGCTACACCTTC. It codes for CASSNLTPTNYGYTF. Filled out from reference TRBV19 and TRBJ1-2, the complete variable domain reads DGGITQSPKYLFRKEGQNVTLSCEQNLNHDAMYWYRQDPGQGLRLIYYSQIVNDFQKGDIAEGYSVSREKKESFPLTVTSAQKNPTAFYLCASSNLTPTNYGYTFGSGTRLTVV.

V usage is TRBV2 and J usage is TRBJ2-3; D call uncertain. Between the trimmed V and J ends, which lost 8 bases and 2 bases, there was a span of 8 bases. The CDR3 extends over 12 amino acids. The germline gives CDR1 SNHLY, CDR2 FYNNEI. CDR3 DNA: TGTGCCAGCGGGCTAGTCACAGATACGCAGTATTTT. Translated: CASGLVTDTQYF.

The J gene is TRBJ2-2, the V gene TRBV7-2; 9 bases map to TRBD2. Germline values: CDR1 SGHTA, CDR2 FQGNSA. With 6 bases clipped from V and 6 bases from J, the junction kept 8 bases outside the gene matches. The CDR3 length is 15 residues. CDR3 nucleotides: TGTGCCAGCAGGAGTAGCGGGAGTGCACCCGGGGAGCTGTTTTTT. This gives the protein CASRSSGSAPGELFF.

This clonotype was seen once. The chain recombines TRBV20-1 with TRBJ2-7; D not certain. The CDR3 contains 12 residues. Between the trimmed V and J ends, which lost 3 bases and 4 bases, there was a span of 10 bases. The germline gives CDR1 DFQATT, CDR2 SNEGSKA (reference sequence). The CDR3 nucleotides read TGCAGTGCTAGTGTAAGAAAGTACGAGCAGTACTTC. This translates into CSASVRKYEQYF.

This clonotype was observed a few times. The chain is built from TRBV7-8 and TRBJ2-7; 7 bases line up with TRBD1. The germline CDR1 and CDR2 sequences are SGHVS and FQNEAQ. This CDR3 contains 14 residues. Losses at the gene ends were 6 bases for V and 1 base for J; bases not matched to a gene: 6. Written as DNA, the CDR3 is TGTGCCAGCAGTCCCAGGGACAGTTCCTACGAGCAGTACTTC. Protein: CASSPRDSSYEQYF.

This sequence joins TRBV19 and TRBJ1-5; 10 bases align to TRBD1. The CDR3 loop spans 15 amino acids. From germline, CDR1 is LNHDA and CDR2 SQIVND (reference sequence). The trim removed 9 bases at V and 6 bases at J, leaving 11 bases unmatched. The CDR3 is CARERGQGKFQPQHF. DNA of the CDR3: TGTGCCAGGGAGAGGGGACAGGGGAAATTTCAGCCCCAGCATTTT.

The chain has TRBV12-3 or TRBV12-4 and TRBJ1-1; D is unclear. This CDR3 spans 14 amino acids. Trimming shortened V by 3 bases and J by 0 bases, and 8 bases separated the two germline ends. CDR3 DNA: TGTGCCAGCAGTTTTTCCGCCTTGAACACTGAAGCTTTCTTT. Translating it yields CASSFSALNTEAFF.